The present TCR beta chain was sequenced within a study of blood T cell repertoires in COVID-19. Study background: PBMCs, B-cell-depleted T cells, or T cells provided the cDNA or gDNA that made up the material.

Trimming left V 1 base short and J 4 bases short, with 8 bases between. The CDR3 totals 14 residues. CDR1 SGHAT and CDR2 FQNNGV come from the germline V gene. The Seattle patients, enrolled during active infection, were followed longitudinally. Per the original methods: Amplifying reference gene primers gave estimates of nucleated cell counts. This table comes from immunoSEQ multiplex PCR, and its TCRdb copy is limited to in-frame clones, with some not included. That table furnishes V, J and clone size, whereas the DNA furnished D and trimming. This sample has about 200,000 clones, with around 86% found just once.

The TCR originated in a woman between 65 and 79 years old with COVID-19, enrolled during active disease. Sequenced: peripheral blood. The rearrangement links TRBV11-2 to TRBJ2-1; the D gene is possibly TRBD2 (5 bases). The CDR3 DNA reads as TGTGCCAGCAGCTTAGTACTAGTTTACAATGAGCAGTTCTTC. This codes for CASSLVLVYNEQFF.